The next 2 T cell receptor beta chains were all read from a single sample in a study of shared clonotypes between healthy human individuals. The repertoire was sequenced with immunoSEQ multiplex PCR; TCRdb's copy has only in-frame clones and lacks some. The data hold about 1 million clones, with around 74% observed a single time. Sequenced material: memory CD4+ T cells sorted from blood. The sample's subset: CD45RA-negative fraction. The source of these receptors is a man younger than 35 in good health.

CDR3 protein: CASTTTSGSTDTQYF. In DNA, the CDR3 is TGTGCCAGCACCACGACTAGCGGAAGCACAGATACGCAGTATTTT. V and J are TRBV9 and TRBJ2-3; 9 nucleotides line up with TRBD2. The CDR3 consists of 15 residues. From germline, CDR1 is SGDLS and CDR2 YYNGEE. J gave up 0 bases and V 6 bases, and 5 bases lay outside the gene matches.

This clone was seen only once. In nucleotides, the CDR3 is TGTGCCTGGAATCCGACAGGAACCTACGAGCAGTACTTC. It encodes CAWNPTGTYEQYF. This rearrangement joins TRBV30 to TRBJ2-5; D is possibly TRBD1 (6 bases). Gene TRBJ2-7 matches the end of the DNA better, so the J call may be wrong. The CDR3 is made up of 13 amino acids. Germline V lookup: CDR1 GTSNPN, CDR2 SVGIG (reference sequence).